This entry lists 2 T cell receptor beta chains sequenced from one sample in a study of T cells in Graves' hyperthyroidism and ophthalmopathy (dated by TCRdb to between 2017 and 2020). Library preparation used multiplex PCR. For sequencing, an Illumina HiSeq 2000 was employed. The TCR beta CDR3 regions were amplified from the RNA transcripts. The TCR CDR3 was subjected to a first round of RT-PCR using the HTBI primer set and the Qiagen OneStep RT-PCR kit. TCRdb reworked the public reads: Q25 trimming with fastp, MiXCR clone assembly, productive beta chains retained. A single entry per CDR3 protein holds the most common genes and DNA from its merged rows. This sample has around 55,000 distinct CDR3 sequences in its table, and around 48% of those were observed once. Roughly 9.1% of the sample comes from the top ten. The sequencing sample was made of blood. Receptor source: a woman in her forties or fifties with Graves' ophthalmopathy.

The CDR3, as DNA: TGTGCCAGCAGCCCAGCGGTGCGGGGGGCCAACGTCCTGACTTTC. Translation gives CASSPAVRGANVLTF. J is TRBJ2-6 and V is TRBV11-3; tentatively, D is TRBD2 (5 bases). CDR1 and CDR2 from the germline V gene are SGHNT and YENEEA. This CDR3 region has 15 residues. V gave up 5 bases and J gave up 4 bases, with 12 bases separating them.

This clonotype was observed a handful of times. A read error is possible here, since a much larger clone lies one base away. The V call is TRBV6-5, the J call TRBJ1-4; D is unclear. The germline CDR1 and CDR2 sequences are MNHEY and SVGAGI. The CDR3 spans 14 residues. CDR3 in amino acids: CANSLERWNEKLFF. CDR3 coding DNA: TGTGCCAACAGTTTAGAAAGATGGAATGAAAAACTGTTTTTT.